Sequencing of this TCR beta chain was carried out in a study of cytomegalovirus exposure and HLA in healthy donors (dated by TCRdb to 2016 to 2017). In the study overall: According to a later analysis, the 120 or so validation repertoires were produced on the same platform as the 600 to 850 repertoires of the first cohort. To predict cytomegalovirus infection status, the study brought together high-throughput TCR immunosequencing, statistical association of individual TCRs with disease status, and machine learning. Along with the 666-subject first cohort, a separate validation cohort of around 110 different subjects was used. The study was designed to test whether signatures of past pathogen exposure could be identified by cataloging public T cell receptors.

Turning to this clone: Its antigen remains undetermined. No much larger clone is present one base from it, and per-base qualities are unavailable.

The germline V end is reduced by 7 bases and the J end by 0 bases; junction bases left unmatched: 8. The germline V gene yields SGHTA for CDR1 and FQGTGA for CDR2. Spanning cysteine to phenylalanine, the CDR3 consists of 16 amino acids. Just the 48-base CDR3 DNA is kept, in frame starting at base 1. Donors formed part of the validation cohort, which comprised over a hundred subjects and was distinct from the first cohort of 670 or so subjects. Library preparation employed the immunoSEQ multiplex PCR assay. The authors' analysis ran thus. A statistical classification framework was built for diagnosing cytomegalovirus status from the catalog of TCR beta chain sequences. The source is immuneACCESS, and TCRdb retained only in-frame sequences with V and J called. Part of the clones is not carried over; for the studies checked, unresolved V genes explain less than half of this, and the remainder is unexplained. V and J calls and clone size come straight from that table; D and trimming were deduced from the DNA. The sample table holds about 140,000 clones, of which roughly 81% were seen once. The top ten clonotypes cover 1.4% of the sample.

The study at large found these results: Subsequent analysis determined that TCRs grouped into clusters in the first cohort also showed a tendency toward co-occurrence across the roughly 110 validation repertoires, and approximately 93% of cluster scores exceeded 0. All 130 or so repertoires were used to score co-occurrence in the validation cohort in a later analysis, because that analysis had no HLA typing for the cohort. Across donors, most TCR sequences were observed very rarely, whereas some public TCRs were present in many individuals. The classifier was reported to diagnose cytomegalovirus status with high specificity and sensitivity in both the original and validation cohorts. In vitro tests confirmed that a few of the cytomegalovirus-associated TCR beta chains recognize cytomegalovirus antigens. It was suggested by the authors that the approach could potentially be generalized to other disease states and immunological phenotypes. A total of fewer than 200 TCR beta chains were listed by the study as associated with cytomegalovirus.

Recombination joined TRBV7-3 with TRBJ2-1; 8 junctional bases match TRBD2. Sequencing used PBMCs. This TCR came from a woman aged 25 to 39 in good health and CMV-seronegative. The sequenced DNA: TGTGCCAGCACCCGGGGGGGTGATAGCTCCTACAATGAGCAGTTCTTC. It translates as CASTRGGDSSYNEQFF. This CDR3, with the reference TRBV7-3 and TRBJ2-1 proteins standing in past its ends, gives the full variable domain GAGVSQTPSNKVTEKGKYVELRCDPISGHTALYWYRQSLGQGPEFLIYFQGTGAADDSGLPNDRFFAVRPEGSVSTLKIQRTERGDSAVYLCASTRGGDSSYNEQFFGPGTRLTVL.